Here is one T cell receptor beta chain with its context. Its recognized antigen is unknown. The record has no base qualities; no much larger clone is one base away. This specimen belongs to a study of regulatory and conventional T cells in breast cancer (dated by TCRdb to between 2014 and 2017). The CDR3 goes from the cysteine to the phenylalanine over 14 residues. Just the 42-base CDR3 DNA is kept, in frame starting at base 1. V and J lose 1 base and 6 bases, and a span of 13 bases separates them. CDR1 is given as SGHAT and CDR2 as FQNNGV, both from the germline V gene. The library was generated by PCR. The instrument given in TCRdb is Illumina MiSeq. TCRdb redid the processing of the public reads, applying fastp at Q25 and MiXCR, and retained in-frame beta chains. Each CDR3 protein gets just one entry, which takes the most common genes and DNA from the rows behind it. The sample table lists 9,500 to 13,000 distinct CDR3 sequences, roughly 34% of them with a count of one. The ten largest clones add up to roughly 6% of the sample.

The rearranged segments are TRBV11-2 and TRBJ2-7; the D gene lacks a confident call. The sequence derives from a male donor in good health. The sequenced sample was conventional T cells from blood. The CDR3 corresponds to CASSLVRALSEQYF. The nucleotide sequence reads TGTGCCAGCAGCTTAGTTCGGGCCCTCAGCGAGCAGTACTTC.